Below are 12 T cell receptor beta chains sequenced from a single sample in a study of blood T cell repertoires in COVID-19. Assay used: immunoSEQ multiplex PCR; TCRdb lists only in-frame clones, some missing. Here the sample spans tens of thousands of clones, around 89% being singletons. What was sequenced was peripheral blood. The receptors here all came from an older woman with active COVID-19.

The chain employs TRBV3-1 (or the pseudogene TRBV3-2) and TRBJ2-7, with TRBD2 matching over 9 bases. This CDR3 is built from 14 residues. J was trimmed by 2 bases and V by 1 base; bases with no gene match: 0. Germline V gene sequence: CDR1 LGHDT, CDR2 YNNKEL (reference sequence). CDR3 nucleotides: TGTGCCAGCAGCCAAGGCGGGGGGGCCTACGAGCAGTACTTC. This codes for CASSQGGGAYEQYF.

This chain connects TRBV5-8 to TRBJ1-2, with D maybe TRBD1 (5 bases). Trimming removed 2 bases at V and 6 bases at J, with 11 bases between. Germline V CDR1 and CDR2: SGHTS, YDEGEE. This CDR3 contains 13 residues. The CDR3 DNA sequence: TGTGCCAGCAGCTTATCAGGGAAGGATGGCTACACCTTC. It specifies CASSLSGKDGYTF. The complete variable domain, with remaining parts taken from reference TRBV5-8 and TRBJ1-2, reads EAGVTQSPTHLIKTRGQQATLRCSPISGHTSVYWYQQALGLGLQFLLWYDEGEERNRGNFPPRFSGRQFPNYSSELNVNALELEDSALYLCASSLSGKDGYTFGSGTRLTVV.

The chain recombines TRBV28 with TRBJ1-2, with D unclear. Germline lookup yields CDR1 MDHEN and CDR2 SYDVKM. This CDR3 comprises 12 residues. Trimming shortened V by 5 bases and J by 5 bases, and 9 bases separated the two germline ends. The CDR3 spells CASSQPGYGYTF. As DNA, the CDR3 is TGTGCCAGCAGTCAACCGGGGTATGGCTACACCTTC.

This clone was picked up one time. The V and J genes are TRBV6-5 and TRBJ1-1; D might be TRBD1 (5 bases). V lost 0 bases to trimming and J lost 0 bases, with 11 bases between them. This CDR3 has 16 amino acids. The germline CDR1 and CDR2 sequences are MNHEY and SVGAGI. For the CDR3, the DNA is TGTGCCAGCAGTTACTCCCGAGACAGCCTGAACACTGAAGCTTTCTTT. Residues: CASSYSRDSLNTEAFF.

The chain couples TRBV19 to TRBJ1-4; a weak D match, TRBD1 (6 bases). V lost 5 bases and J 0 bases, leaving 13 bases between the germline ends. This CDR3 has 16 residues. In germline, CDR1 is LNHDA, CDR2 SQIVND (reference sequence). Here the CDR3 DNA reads TGTGCCAGTAGTCCGCAGGGGACGGCAACTAATGAAAAACTGTTTTTT. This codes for CASSPQGTATNEKLFF.

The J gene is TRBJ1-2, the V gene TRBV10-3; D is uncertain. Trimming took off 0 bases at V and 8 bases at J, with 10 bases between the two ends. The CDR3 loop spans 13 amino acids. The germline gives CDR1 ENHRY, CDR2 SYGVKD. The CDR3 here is CAISESSEGGYTF. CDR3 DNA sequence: TGTGCCATCAGTGAGTCGTCCGAGGGCGGCTACACCTTC.

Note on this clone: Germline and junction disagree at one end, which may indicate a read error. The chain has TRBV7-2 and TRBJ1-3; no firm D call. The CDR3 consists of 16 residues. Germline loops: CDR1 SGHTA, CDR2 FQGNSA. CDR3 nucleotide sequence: TGTGCCAGCAGCTTTCACAGCGGCAACTCTGGAGACACCATATATTTT. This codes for CASSFHSGNSGDTIYF.

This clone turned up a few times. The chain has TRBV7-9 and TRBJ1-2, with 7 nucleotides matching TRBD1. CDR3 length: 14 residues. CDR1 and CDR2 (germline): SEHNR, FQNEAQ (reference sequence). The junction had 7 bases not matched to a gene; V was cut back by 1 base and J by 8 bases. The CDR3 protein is CASSLDLRDSGYTF. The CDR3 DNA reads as TGTGCCAGCAGCTTAGACTTGAGGGACAGCGGCTACACCTTC.

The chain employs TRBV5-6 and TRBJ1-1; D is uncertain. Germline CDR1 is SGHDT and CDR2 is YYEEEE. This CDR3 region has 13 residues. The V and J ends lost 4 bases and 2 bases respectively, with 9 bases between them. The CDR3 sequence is CASSPDLNTEAFF. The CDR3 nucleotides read TGTGCCAGCAGCCCCGACTTAAACACTGAAGCTTTCTTT.

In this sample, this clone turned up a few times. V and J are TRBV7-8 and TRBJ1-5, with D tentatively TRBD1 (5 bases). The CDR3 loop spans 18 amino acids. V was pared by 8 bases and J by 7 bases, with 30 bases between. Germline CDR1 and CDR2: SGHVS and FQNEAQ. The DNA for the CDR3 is TGTGCCAGCTCCCAAGAGGCCATTAATGGGGCGAGGAAGCAGCCCCAGCATTTT. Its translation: CASSQEAINGARKQPQHF.

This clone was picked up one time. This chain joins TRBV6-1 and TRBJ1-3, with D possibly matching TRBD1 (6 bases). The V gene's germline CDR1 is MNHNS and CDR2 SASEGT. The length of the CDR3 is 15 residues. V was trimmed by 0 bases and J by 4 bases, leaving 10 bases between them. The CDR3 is CASSEAQGIGNTIYF. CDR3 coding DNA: TGTGCCAGCAGTGAAGCACAGGGAATCGGAAACACCATATATTTT.

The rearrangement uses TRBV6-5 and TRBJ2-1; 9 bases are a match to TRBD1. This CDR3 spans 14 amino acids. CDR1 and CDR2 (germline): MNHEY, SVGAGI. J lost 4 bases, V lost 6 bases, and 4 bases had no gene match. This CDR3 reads CASRGTGNYNEQFF. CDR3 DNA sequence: TGTGCCAGCAGGGGGACAGGGAATTACAATGAGCAGTTCTTC.